The following is a TCR beta chain sequence with its context. The antigen this receptor binds is unknown. Base qualities are not provided; no much larger clone lies one nucleotide away. TCRbeta CDR3 regions were amplified from genomic DNA by means of the immunoSEQ Assay, a bias-controlled multiplex PCR. On the study's bioinformatics: Nucleated cell counts per sample were estimated from amplification of reference gene primers within the assay. To quantify the absolute abundance of each unique TCRbeta CDR3 rearrangement, sequence reads were collapsed and filtered. For each sample, productive Simpson clonality was calculated as the square root of Simpson's diversity index over productive rearrangements. The table comes from immuneACCESS by way of TCRdb, which keeps in-frame sequences with V and J called. Part of the clones is missing from these tables; in studies checked, under half for an unresolved V gene and the rest for unknown reasons. D and trimming were read from the DNA, whereas the V and J calls and clone size are those reported in that table. The sample table holds approximately 210,000 clones, of which less than 90% were seen once. Jointly, the top ten make up 15% to 20% of the sample.

These data belong to a study of blood T cell repertoires in COVID-19 (dated by TCRdb to the early 2020s). Regarding the complete study: Collaborator samples came from the United States, Italy and Spain and covered acute and convalescent phases of COVID-19. Nearly every sample came with metadata listing a de-identified subject ID, COVID-19 status, age in years and sex. The samples were drawn from two sources: the first 160 participants of the ongoing ImmuneRACE study, and 1,200 or so subjects contributed by 6 global collaborators. HLA class I and class II types, where available, came from metadata supplied by the sample provider rather than from assay-based typing. The prospective study material was composed of cDNA or gDNA derived from T cells, B-cell-depleted T cells, or PBMCs. Subjects who had been exposed to COVID-19, were actively infected with it, or had recovered from it provided the deeply sampled blood TCRbeta repertoires that made up the dataset. A freely available public database, intended as a resource for researchers studying the immune response to SARS-CoV-2, is where the repertoires were released.

The collaborating institutions used their own protocols to collect whole blood in K2EDTA tubes. Collaborator samples were shipped for TCRbeta analysis as frozen whole blood, isolated PBMCs, or DNA extracted from either sample type. Beyond this particular receptor, the publication reports: Clinical and demographic metadata were provided uncurated, with the amount varying by source and participant.

The CDR3 contains 15 residues, cysteine and phenylalanine counted. The only DNA kept is the CDR3, 45 bases in frame from the first base. Unmatched junction bases come to 5, with V trimmed by 4 bases and J by 0 bases. Sequences SGHDN (CDR1) and FVKESK (CDR2) are obtained from the germline V gene. This chain joins TRBV14 to TRBJ2-7; 8 bases in between match TRBD1. The sequenced sample was peripheral blood. This receptor was taken from a human donor in a cohort sampled during active COVID-19. CDR3 sequence: CASSRRDRSSYEQYF. The bases read TGTGCCAGCAGCCGCCGGGACAGGAGCTCCTACGAGCAGTACTTC.